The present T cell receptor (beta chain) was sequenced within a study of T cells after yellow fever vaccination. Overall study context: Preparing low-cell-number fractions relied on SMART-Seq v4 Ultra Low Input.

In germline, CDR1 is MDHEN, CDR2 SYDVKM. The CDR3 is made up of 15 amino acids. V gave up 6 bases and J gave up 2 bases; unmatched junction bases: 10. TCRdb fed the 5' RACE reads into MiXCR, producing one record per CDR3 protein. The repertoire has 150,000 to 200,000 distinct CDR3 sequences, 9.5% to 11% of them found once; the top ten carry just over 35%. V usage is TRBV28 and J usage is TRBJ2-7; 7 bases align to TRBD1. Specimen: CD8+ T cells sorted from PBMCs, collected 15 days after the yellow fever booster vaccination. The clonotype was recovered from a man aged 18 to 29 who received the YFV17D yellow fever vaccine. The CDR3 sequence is CASSDDRVTTYEQYV. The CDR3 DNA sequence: TGTGCCAGCAGCGACGACAGGGTAACAACCTACGAGCAGTACGTC.